This T cell receptor (beta chain) derives from a study of blood T cell repertoires in COVID-19. Study summary: Specimens from acute and convalescent COVID-19 originated in the United States, Italy and Spain. PBMCs, B-cell-depleted T cells, or T cells were the source of the cDNA or gDNA that made up the material.

The study assigned cohorts using participant-reported clinical history. Here immunoSEQ multiplex PCR was the method, and the copy in TCRdb shows in-frame clones only, minus some. Of about 140,000 clones in the sample, roughly 83% were seen once. This clone was seen a few times. The CDR3 is 13 residues long. V was pared by 4 bases and J by 12 bases, with 16 bases between. Germline V CDR1 and CDR2: SGHAT, FQNNGV. This clonotype was sampled from a man aged 35 to 55 with acute COVID-19. This chain connects TRBV11-2 to TRBJ2-1; no reliable D call. Sequenced input: PBMCs or T cells enriched from blood (not recorded which). The CDR3 region has the DNA TGTGCCAGCAGCTCGTCCTATGGGCACGGGCAGTTCTTC. This translates into CASSSSYGHGQFF.